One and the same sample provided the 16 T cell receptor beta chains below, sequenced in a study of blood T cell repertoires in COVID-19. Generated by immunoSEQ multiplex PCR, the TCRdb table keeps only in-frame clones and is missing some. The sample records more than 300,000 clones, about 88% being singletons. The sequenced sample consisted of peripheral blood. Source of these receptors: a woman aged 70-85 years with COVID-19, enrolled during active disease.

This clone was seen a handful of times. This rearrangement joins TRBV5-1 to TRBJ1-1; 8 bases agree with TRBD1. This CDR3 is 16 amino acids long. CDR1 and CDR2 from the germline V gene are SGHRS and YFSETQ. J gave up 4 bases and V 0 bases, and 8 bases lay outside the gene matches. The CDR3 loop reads CASSLGGTGWFTEAFF. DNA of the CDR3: TGCGCCAGCAGCTTGGGGGGGACAGGCTGGTTCACTGAAGCTTTCTTT.

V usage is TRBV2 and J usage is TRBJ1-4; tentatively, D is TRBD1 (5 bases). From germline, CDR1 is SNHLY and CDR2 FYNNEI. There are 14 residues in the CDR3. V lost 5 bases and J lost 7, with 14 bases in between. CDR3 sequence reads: CASSPGGVGEKLFF. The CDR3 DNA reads TGTGCCAGCAGTCCGGGGGGGGTCGGTGAAAAACTGTTTTTT. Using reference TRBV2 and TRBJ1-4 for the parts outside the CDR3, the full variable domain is EPEVTQTPSHQVTQMGQEVILRCVPISNHLYFYWYRQILGQKVEFLVSFYNNEISEKSEIFDDQFSVERPDGSNFTLKIRSTKLEDSAMYFCASSPGGVGEKLFFGSGTQLSVL.

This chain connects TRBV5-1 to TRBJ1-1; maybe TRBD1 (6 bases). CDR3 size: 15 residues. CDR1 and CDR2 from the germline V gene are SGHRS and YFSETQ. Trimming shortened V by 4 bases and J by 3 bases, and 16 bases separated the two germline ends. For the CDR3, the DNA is TGCGCCAGCAGCCCGACAGGATCTGGGGACACTGAAGCTTTCTTT. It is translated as CASSPTGSGDTEAFF.

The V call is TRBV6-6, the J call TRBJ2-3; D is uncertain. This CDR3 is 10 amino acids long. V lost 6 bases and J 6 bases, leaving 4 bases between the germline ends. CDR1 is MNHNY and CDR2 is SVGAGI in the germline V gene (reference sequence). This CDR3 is CASRGDTQYF. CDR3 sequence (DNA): TGTGCCAGCAGGGGCGATACGCAGTATTTT.

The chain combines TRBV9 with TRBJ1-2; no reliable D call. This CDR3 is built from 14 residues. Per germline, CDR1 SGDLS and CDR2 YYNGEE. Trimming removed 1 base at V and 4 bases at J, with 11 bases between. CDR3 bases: TGTGCCAGCAGCGTATCCTCCGGGGTCTATGGCTACACCTTC. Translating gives CASSVSSGVYGYTF.

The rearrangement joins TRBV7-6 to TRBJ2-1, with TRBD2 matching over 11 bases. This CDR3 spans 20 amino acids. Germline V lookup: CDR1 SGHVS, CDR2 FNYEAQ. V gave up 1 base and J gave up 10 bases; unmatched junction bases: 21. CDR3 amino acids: CASSLEPQGVTSGGSFEQFF. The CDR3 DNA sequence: TGTGCCAGCAGCTTAGAACCGCAGGGAGTTACTAGCGGGGGTTCTTTCGAGCAGTTCTTC.

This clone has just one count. The CDR3 is CASSQVSGGPYNEQFF. The CDR3 nucleotides are TGTGCCAGCAGCCAAGTTAGCGGGGGACCATACAATGAGCAGTTCTTC. The V gene is TRBV4-2, the J gene TRBJ2-1, with TRBD2 identical over 9 bases. V lost 1 base to trimming and J lost 4 bases; unmatched junction nucleotides: 5. The V gene's germline CDR1 is LGHNA and CDR2 YNFKEQ. The CDR3 consists of 16 residues.

In nucleotides, the CDR3 is TGTGCTAGTCGTGAGAGCTCCTATAATTCACCCCTCCACTTT. The encoded protein is CASRESSYNSPLHF. V is TRBV12-5 and J is TRBJ1-6; no reliable D call. Germline CDR1 LGHNT, CDR2 FRNRAP. CDR3 size: 14 residues. Trimming stripped 8 bases from V and 0 bases from J, with 8 bases between. The variable domain in full, completed from reference TRBV12-5 and TRBJ1-6, reads DARVTQTPRHKVTEMGQEVTMRCQPILGHNTVFWYRQTMMQGLELLAYFRNRAPLDDSGMPKDRFSAEMPDATLATLKIQPSEPRDSAVYFCASRESSYNSPLHFGNGTRLTVT.

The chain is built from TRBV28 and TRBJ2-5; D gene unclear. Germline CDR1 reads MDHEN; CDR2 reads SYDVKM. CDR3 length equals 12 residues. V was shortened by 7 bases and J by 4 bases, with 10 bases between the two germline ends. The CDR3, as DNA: TGTGCCAGCACCCCAGGTAGAGAGACCCAGTACTTC. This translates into CASTPGRETQYF.

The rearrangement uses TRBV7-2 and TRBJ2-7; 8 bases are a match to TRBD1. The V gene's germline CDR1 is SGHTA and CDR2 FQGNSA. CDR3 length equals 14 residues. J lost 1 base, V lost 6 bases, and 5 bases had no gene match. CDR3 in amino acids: CASRQDRGSYEQYF. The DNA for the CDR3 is TGTGCCAGCAGACAAGACAGGGGATCCTACGAGCAGTACTTC. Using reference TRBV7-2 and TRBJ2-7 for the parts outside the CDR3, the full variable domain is GAGVSQSPSNKVTEKGKDVELRCDPISGHTALYWYRQSLGQGLEFLIYFQGNSAPDKSGLPSDRFSAERTGGSVSTLTIQRTQQEDSAVYLCASRQDRGSYEQYFGPGTRLTVT.

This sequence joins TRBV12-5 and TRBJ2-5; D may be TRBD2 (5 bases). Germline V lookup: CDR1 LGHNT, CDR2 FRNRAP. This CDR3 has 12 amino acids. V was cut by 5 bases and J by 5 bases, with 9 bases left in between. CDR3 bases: TGTGCTAGTGGTCCGGGCGGGGAGACCCAGTACTTC. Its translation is CASGPGGETQYF.

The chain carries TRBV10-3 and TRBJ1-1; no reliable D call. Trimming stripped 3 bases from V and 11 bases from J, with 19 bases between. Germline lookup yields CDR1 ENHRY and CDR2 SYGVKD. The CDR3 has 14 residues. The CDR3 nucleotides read TGTGCCATCAGTGAAGCCTCCCGCCAGGCGGGGGCTTTCTTT. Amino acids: CAISEASRQAGAFF.

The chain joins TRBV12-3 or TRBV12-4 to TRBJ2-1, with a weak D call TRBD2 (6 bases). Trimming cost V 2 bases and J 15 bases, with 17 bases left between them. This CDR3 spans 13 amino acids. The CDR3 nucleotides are TGTGCCAGCAGTTTATTCGCGGAGGCGGGGTTGTTCTTC. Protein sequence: CASSLFAEAGLFF.

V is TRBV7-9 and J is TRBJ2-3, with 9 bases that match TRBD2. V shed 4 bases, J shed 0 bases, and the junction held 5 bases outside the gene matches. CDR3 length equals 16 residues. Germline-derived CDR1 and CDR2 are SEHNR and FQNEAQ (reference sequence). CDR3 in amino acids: CASSWYSGGSTDTQYF. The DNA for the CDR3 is TGTGCCAGCAGCTGGTATAGCGGGGGTAGCACAGATACGCAGTATTTT. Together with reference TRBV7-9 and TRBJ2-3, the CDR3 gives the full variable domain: DTGVSQNPRHKITKRGQNVTFRCDPISEHNRLYWYRQTLGQGPEFLTYFQNEAQLEKSRLLSDRFSAERPKGSFSTLEIQRTEQGDSAMYLCASSWYSGGSTDTQYFGPGTRLTVL.

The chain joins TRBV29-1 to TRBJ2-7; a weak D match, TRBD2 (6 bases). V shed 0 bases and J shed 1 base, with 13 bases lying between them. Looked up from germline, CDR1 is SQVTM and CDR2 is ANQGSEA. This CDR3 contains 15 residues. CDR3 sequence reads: CSVEEVEGRSYEQYF. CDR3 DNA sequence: TGCAGCGTTGAAGAGGTGGAGGGAAGGTCCTACGAGCAGTACTTC.

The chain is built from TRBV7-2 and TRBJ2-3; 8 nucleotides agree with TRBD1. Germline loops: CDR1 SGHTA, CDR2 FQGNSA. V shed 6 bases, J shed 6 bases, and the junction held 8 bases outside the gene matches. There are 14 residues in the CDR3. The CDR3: CASRQDRGQDTQYF. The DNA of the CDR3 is TGTGCCAGCAGACAAGACAGGGGTCAGGATACGCAGTATTTT.